This T cell receptor (beta chain) was recorded in a study of Graves' ophthalmopathy and Graves' hyperthyroidism. This clonotype was recorded a few times. Amplification from RNA transcripts yielded the TCR beta CDR3 regions. HTBI primers served in a first-round RT-PCR, which a second-round multiplex PCR followed. A single record per CDR3 protein comes from TCRdb applying MiXCR to the multiplex PCR reads. The sample has about 480,000 distinct CDR3 sequences; 13% to 15% are singletons. Germline CDR1 LGHDT, CDR2 YNNKEL (reference sequence). This CDR3 spans 17 amino acids. With V trimmed by 3 bases and J by 3 bases, 4 bases remained unmatched. In this cohort, patients with other autoimmune diseases, uncontrolled infections, pregnancy or lactation were excluded. The diagnosis combined clinical symptoms, thyroxine, TRAb, thyroid ultrasound and orbital computed tomography scans.

The specimen was blood. This clonotype was obtained from a young woman with Graves' ophthalmopathy. The chain carries TRBV3-1 and TRBJ2-3; 15 bases are a match to TRBD2. CDR3 region: CASSQIGLAGGTDTQYF. CDR3 coding DNA: TGTGCCAGCAGCCAGATAGGACTAGCGGGGGGGACAGATACGCAGTATTTT.